This entry is about one T cell receptor beta chain. The data are from a study of beta chain features in type 1 diabetes. The investigators reverse transcribed all of the isolated RNA, so they sequenced expressed TCRB transcripts. Approximately 3.6 million reads, on average, came from each naive, central memory and regulatory T cell sample. Measured with immunoSEQ multiplex PCR; TCRdb has only the in-frame clones, and not every one. This repertoire shows hundreds of thousands of clones, around 10% found once; its top ten account for under 0.02%. CDR1 and CDR2 from the germline V gene are SNHLY and FYNNEI. With 8 bases removed from V and 5 bases from J, the gap between germline ends came to 16 bases. The CDR3 totals 13 residues.

Source material: naive CD4+ T cells from blood. This TCR came from a woman aged 30 to 39 in good health. The chain joins TRBV2 to TRBJ2-7, with a tentative D call TRBD2 (6 bases). The CDR3 region is CASSSQAGNEQYF. The CDR3 coding sequence is TGTGCCAGCTCGTCGCAGGCGGGGAACGAGCAGTACTTC.